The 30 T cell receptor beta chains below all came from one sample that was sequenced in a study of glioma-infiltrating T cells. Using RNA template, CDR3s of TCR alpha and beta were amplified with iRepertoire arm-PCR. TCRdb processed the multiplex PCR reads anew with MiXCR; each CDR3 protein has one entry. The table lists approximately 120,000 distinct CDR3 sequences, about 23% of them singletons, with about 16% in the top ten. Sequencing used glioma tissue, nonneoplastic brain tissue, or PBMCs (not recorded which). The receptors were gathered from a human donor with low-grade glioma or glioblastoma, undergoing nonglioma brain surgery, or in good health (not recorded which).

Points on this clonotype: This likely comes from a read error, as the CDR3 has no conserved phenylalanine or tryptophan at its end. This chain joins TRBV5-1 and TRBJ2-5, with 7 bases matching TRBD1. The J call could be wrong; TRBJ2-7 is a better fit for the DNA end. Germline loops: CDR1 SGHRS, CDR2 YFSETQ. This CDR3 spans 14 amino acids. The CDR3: CASSFRDSTYEQYL. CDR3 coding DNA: TGCGCCAGCAGCTTCCGGGACAGCACTTACGAGCAGTACCTC.

The CDR3 sequence is CSVGDRGEFNEQYF. CDR3 sequence (DNA): TGCAGCGTTGGCGACAGGGGGGAGTTCAACGAGCAGTACTTC. The rearrangement links TRBV29-1 to TRBJ2-7, with 9 bases identical to TRBD1. Germline CDR1 and CDR2: SQVTM and ANQGSEA. CDR3 length: 14 residues. V lost 4 bases and J lost 5; bases outside the gene matches: 9.

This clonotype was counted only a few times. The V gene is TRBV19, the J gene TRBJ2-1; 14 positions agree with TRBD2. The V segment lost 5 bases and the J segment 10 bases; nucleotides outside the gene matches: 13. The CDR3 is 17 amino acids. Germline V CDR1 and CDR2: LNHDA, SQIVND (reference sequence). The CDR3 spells CASSPRRTSGRWDEQFF. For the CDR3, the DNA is TGTGCCAGTAGTCCCCGTCGGACTAGCGGGAGGTGGGACGAGCAGTTCTTC.

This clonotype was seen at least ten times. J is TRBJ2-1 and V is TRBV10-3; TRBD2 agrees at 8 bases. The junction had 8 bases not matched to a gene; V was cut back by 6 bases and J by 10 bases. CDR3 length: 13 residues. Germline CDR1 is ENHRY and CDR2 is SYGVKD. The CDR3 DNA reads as TGTGCCATCAGAAGTCCGGGACTAGGCGAGCAGTTCTTC. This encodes CAIRSPGLGEQFF.

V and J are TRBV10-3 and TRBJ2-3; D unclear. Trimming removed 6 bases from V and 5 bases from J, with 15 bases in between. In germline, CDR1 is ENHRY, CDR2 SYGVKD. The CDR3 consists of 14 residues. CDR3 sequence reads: CAISDDKAGDTQYF. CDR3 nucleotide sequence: TGTGCCATCAGCGACGATAAGGCCGGAGATACGCAGTATTTT.

The CDR3 reads CASSEDPPTGELFF. CDR3 bases: TGTGCCAGCAGTGAAGACCCCCCCACCGGGGAGCTGTTTTTT. The genes are TRBV2 and TRBJ2-2; no reliable D call. Germline CDR1 is SNHLY and CDR2 is FYNNEI. CDR3 length equals 14 residues. V was pared by 1 base and J by 4 bases, with 7 bases between.

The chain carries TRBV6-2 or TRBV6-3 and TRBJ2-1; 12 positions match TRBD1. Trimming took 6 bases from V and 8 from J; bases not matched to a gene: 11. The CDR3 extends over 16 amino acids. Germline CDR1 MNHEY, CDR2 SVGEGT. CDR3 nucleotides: TGTGCCAGCAGGCGTCCGGGACAGGGGGCGCGGGATGAGCAGTTCTTC. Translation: CASRRPGQGARDEQFF.

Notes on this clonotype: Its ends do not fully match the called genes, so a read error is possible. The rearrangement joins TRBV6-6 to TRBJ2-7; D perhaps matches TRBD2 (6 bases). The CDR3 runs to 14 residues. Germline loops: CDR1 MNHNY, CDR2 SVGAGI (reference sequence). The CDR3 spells CATSANGRAYEQYF. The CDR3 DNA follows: TGTGCCACCAGTGCGAACGGGAGAGCCTACGAGCAGTACTTC.

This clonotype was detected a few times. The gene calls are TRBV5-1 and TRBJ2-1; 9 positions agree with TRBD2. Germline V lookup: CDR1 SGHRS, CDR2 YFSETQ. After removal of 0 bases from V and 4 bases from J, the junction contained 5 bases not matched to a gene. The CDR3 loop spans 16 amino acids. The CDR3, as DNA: TGCGCCAGCAGCTTGGATCTTGCGGGAGGGTACAATGAGCAGTTCTTC. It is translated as CASSLDLAGGYNEQFF. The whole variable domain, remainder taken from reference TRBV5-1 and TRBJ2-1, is KAGVTQTPRYLIKTRGQQVTLSCSPISGHRSVSWYQQTPGQGLQFLFEYFSETQRNKGNFPGRFSGRQFSNSRSEMNVSTLELGDSALYLCASSLDLAGGYNEQFFGPGTRLTVL.

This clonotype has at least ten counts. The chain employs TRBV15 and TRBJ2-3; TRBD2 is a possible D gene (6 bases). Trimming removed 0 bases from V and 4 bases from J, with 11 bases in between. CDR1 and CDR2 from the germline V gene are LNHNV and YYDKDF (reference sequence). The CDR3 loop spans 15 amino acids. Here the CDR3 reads CATSRDPSSADTQYF. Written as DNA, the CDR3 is TGTGCCACCAGCAGAGATCCATCTAGCGCAGATACGCAGTATTTT. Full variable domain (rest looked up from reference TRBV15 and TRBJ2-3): DAMVIQNPRYQVTQFGKPVTLSCSQTLNHNVMYWYQQKSSQAPKLLFHYYDKDFNNEADTPDNFQSRRPNTSFCFLDIRSPGLGDTAMYLCATSRDPSSADTQYFGPGTRLTVL.

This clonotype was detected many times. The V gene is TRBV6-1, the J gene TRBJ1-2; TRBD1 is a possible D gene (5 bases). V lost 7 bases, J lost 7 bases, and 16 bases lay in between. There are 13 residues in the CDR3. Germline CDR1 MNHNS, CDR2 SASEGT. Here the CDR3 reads CASNQGALPGYTF. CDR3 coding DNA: TGTGCCAGCAACCAGGGAGCCCTCCCTGGCTACACCTTC.

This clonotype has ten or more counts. This CDR3 reads CASSYSLDTQYF. CDR3 DNA sequence: TGTGCCAGCAGTTACTCTCTAGATACGCAGTATTTT. The V and J genes are TRBV6-6 and TRBJ2-3; D remains unclear. Germline V gene sequence: CDR1 MNHNY, CDR2 SVGAGI (reference sequence). This CDR3 comprises 12 residues. Trimming pared 0 bases from V and 5 bases from J, leaving 3 bases between.

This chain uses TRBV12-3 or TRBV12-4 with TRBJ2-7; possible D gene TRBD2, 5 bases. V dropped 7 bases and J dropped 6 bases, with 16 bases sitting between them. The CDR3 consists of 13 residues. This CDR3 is CASTWVGVSEQYF. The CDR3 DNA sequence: TGTGCCAGCACCTGGGTGGGAGTGAGCGAGCAGTACTTC.

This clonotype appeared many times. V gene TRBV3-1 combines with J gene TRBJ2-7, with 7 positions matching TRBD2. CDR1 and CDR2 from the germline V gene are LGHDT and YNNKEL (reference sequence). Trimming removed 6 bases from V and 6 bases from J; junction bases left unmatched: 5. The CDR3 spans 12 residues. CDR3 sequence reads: CASRSTGGEQYF. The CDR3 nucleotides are TGTGCCAGCAGATCTACGGGGGGCGAGCAGTACTTC.

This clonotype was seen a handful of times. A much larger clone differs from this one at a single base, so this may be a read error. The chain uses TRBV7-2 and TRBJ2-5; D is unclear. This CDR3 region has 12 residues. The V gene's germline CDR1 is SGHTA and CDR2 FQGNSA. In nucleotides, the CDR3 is TGTGCCAGCAGCGAGACGCGAGAGGCCCAGTACTTC. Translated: CASSETREAQYF.

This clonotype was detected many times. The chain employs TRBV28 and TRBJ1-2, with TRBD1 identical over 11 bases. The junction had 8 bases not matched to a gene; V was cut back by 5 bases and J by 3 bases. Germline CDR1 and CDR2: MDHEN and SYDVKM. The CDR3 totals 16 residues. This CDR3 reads CASSIAGTGGDYGYTF. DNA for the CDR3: TGTGCCAGCAGTATCGCCGGGACAGGGGGGGACTATGGCTACACCTTC.

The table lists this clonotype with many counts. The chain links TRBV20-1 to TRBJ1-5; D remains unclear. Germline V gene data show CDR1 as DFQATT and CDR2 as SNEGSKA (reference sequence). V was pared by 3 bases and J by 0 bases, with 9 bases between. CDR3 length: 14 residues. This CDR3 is CSARTLGSNQPQHF. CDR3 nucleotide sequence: TGCAGTGCTAGGACACTCGGTAGCAATCAGCCCCAGCATTTT.

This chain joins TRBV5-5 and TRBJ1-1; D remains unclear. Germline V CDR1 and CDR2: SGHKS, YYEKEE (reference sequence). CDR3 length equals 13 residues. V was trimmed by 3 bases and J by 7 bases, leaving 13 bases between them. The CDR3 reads CASSSPVGIEAFF. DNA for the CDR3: TGTGCCAGCAGCTCCCCCGTGGGTATTGAAGCTTTCTTT.

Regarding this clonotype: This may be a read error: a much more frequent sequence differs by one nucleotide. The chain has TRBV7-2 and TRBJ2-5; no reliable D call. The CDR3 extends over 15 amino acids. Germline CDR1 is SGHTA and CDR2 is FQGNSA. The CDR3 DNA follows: TGTGCCAGCCGCTTTACGAGGTGGCGGTCCCGGGCCCAGTACTTC. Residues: CASRFTRWRSRAQYF.

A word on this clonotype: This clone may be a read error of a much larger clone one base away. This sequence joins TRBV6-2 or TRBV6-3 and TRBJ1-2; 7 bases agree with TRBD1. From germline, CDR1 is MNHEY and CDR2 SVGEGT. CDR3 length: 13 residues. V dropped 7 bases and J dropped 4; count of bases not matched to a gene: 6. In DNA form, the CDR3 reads TGTGCCAGCACCGAGACAGGGCCCTATGGCTACACCTTC. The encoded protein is CASTETGPYGYTF.

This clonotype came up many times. The CDR3 sequence: CASSFGLAEIQETQYF. CDR3 nucleotides: TGTGCCAGCAGCTTTGGACTAGCGGAAATACAAGAGACCCAGTACTTC. The chain links TRBV7-9 to TRBJ2-5; TRBD2 matches at 10 bases. This CDR3 spans 16 amino acids. From germline, CDR1 is SEHNR and CDR2 FQNEAQ (reference sequence). Trimming cost V 3 bases and J 2 bases; bases outside gene matches: 6. The full variable domain, in which reference TRBV7-9 and TRBJ2-5 provide the parts outside the CDR3, is DTGVSQNPRHKITKRGQNVTFRCDPISEHNRLYWYRQTLGQGPEFLTYFQNEAQLEKSRLLSDRFSAERPKGSFSTLEIQRTEQGDSAMYLCASSFGLAEIQETQYFGPGTRLLVL.

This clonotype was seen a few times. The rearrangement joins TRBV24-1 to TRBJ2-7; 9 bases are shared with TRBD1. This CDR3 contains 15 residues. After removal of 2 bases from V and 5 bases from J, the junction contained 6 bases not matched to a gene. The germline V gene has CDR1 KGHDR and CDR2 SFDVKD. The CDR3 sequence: CATSDSGTGSNEQYF. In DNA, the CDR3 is TGTGCCACCAGTGATTCAGGGACAGGGTCCAACGAGCAGTACTTC.

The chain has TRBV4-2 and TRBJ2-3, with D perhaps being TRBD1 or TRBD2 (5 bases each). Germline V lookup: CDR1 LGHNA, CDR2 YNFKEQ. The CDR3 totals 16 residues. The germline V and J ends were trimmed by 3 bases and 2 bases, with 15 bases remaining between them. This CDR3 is CASSQDGQGDTDTQYF. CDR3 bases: TGTGCCAGCAGCCAGGACGGCCAGGGAGACACAGATACGCAGTATTTT.

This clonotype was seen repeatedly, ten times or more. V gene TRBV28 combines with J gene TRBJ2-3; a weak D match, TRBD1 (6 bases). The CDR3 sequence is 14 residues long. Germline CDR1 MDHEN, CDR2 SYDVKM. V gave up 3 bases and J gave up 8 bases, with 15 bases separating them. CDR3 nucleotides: TGTGCCAGCAGTTTGGGGACAAGCTACGGTACGCAGTATTTT. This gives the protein CASSLGTSYGTQYF.

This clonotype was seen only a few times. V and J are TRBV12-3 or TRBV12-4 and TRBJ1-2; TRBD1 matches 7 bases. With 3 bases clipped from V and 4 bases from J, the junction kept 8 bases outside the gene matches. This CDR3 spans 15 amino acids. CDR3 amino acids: CASSFETGITYGYTF. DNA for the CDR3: TGTGCCAGCAGTTTTGAGACAGGGATCACCTATGGCTACACCTTC.

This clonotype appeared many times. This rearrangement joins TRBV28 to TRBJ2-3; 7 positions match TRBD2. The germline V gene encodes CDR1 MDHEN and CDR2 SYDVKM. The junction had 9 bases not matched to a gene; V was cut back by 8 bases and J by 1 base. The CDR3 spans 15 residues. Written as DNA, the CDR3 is TGTGCCAGCCTTAGGGCGGGAGCCGGCACAGATACGCAGTATTTT. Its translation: CASLRAGAGTDTQYF.

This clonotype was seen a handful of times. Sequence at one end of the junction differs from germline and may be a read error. DNA for the CDR3: TGTGCCAGCAGCCAAGAAGGAATCACCATATATTTT. Encoded protein: CASSQEGITIYF. This chain joins TRBV4-2 and TRBJ1-3, with D uncertain. Looked up from germline, CDR1 is LGHNA and CDR2 is YNFKEQ. This CDR3 region has 12 residues.

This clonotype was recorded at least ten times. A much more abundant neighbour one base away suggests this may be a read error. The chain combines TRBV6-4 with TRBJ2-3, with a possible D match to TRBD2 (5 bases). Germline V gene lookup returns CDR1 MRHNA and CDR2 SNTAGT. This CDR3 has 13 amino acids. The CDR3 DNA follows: TGTACCAGCAGTGAGGGTAGCACAGATACGCAGTATTTT. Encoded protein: CTSSEGSTDTQYF.

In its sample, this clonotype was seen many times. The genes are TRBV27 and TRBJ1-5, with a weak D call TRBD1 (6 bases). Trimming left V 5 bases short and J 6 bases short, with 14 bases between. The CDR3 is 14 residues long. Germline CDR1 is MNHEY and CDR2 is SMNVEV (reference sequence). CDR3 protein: CASSPPGTSQPQHF. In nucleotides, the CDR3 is TGTGCCAGCAGTCCGCCAGGGACAAGTCAGCCCCAGCATTTT.

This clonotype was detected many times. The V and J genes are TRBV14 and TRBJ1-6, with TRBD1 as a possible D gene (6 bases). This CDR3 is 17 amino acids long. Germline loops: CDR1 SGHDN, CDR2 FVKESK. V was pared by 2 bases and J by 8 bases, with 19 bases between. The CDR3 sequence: CASSQHALSQGYSPLHF. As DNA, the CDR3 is TGTGCCAGCAGCCAACACGCCCTCTCACAGGGTTATTCACCCCTCCACTTT.